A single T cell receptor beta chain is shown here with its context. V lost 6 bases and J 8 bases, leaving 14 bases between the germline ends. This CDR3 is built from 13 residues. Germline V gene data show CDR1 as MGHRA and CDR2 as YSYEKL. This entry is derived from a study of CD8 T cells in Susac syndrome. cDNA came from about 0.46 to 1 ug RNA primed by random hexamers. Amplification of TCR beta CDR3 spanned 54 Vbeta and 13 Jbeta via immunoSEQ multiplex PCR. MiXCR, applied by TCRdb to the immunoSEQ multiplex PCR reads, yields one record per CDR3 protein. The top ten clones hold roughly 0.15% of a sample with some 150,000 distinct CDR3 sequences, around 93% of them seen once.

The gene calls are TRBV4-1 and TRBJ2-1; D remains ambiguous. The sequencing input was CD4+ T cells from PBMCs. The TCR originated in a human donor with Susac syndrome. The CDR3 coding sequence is TGCGCCAGCAGGCGGAGCGTGTGGGATGAGCAGTTCTTC. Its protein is CASRRSVWDEQFF.